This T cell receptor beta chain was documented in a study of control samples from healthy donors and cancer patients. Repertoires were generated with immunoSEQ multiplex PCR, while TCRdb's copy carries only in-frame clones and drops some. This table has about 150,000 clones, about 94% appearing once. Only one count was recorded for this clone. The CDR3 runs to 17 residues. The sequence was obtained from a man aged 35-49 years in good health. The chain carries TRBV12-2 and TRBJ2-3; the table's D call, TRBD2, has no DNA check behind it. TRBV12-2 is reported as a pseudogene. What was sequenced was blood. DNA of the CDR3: TGTGCAGAGGCGTCGACTTTTGCCCCAAGGCGGACAGATACGCAGTATTTT. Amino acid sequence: CAEASTFAPRRTDTQYF.